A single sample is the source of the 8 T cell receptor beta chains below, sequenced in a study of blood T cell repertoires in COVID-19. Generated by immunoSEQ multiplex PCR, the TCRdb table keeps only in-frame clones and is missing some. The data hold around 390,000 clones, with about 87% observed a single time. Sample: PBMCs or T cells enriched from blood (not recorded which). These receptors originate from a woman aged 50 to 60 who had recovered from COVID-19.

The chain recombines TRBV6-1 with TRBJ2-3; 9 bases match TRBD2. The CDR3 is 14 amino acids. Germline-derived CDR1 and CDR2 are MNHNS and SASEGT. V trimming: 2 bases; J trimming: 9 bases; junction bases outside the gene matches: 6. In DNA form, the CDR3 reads TGTGCCAGCAGTGAATGGAGCGGGGGGAGCACGCAGTATTTT. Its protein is CASSEWSGGSTQYF.

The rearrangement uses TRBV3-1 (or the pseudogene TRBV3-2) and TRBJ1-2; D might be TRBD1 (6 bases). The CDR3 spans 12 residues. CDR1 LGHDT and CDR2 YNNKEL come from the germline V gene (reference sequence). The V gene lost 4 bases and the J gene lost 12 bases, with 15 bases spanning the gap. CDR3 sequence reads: CASSRTFRGHTF. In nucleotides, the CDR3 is TGTGCCAGCAGCCGGACCTTCAGGGGACACACCTTC.

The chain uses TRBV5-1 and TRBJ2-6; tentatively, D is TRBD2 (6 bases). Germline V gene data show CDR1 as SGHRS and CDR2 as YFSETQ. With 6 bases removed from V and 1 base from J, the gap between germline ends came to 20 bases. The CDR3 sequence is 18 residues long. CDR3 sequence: CASKRVSTYQSGANVLTF. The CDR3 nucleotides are TGCGCCAGCAAGCGGGTTAGCACTTACCAATCTGGGGCCAACGTCCTGACTTTC. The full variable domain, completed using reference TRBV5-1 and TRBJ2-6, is KAGVTQTPRYLIKTRGQQVTLSCSPISGHRSVSWYQQTPGQGLQFLFEYFSETQRNKGNFPGRFSGRQFSNSRSEMNVSTLELGDSALYLCASKRVSTYQSGANVLTFGAGSRLTVL.

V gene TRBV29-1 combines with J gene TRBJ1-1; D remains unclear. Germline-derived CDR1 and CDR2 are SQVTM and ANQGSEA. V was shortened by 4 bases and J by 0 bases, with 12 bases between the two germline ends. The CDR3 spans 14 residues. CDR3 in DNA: TGCAGCGTTGTCGACACATCAATGAACACTGAAGCTTTCTTT. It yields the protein CSVVDTSMNTEAFF.

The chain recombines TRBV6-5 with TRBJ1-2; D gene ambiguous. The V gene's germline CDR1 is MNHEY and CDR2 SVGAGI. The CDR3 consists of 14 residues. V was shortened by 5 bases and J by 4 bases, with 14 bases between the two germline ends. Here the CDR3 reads CASSPYGRGYGYTF. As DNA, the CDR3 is TGTGCCAGCAGTCCCTACGGACGGGGCTATGGCTACACCTTC.

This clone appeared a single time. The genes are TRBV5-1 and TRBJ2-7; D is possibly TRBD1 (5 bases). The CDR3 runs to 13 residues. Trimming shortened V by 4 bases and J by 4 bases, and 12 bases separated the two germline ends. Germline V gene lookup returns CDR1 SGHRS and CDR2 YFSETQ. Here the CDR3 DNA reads TGCGCCAGCAGCGTTCAGCAGGGATACGAGCAGTACTTC. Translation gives CASSVQQGYEQYF.

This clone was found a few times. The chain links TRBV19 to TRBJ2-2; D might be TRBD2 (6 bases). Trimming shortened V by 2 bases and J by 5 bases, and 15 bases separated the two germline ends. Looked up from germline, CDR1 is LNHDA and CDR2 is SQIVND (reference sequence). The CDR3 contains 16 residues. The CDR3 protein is CASSIPGLKTTGELFF. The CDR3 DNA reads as TGTGCCAGTAGTATACCGGGACTCAAGACTACCGGGGAGCTGTTTTTT. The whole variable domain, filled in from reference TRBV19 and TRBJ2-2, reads DGGITQSPKYLFRKEGQNVTLSCEQNLNHDAMYWYRQDPGQGLRLIYYSQIVNDFQKGDIAEGYSVSREKKESFPLTVTSAQKNPTAFYLCASSIPGLKTTGELFFGEGSRLTVL.

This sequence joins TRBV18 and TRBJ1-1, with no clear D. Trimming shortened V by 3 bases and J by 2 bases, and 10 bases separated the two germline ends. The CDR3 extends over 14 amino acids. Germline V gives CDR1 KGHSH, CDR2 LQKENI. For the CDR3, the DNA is TGTGCCAGCTCACCGAGCGGAACCAACACTGAAGCTTTCTTT. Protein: CASSPSGTNTEAFF.